What follows are 2 T cell receptor beta chains derived from one specimen sequenced in a study of regulatory T cells in long-lasting Graves disease. Documented time point: newly diagnosed GD, antithyroid drugs for less than 3 months. PBMC RNA was the source of the TCR library. The authors built TCR beta libraries using iRepertoire HTBI primers and Arm-PCR of CDR3 regions. In TCRdb, the multiplex PCR reads were re-called with MiXCR into one record per CDR3 protein. The sample includes over 350,000 distinct CDR3 sequences, approximately 14% of them seen just once. The sample also formed part of further work on T cells in Graves' hyperthyroidism and ophthalmopathy.

Sample: peripheral blood mononuclear cells (PBMCs), taken at new diagnosis, from a patient treated with antithyroid drugs. These receptors all come from a woman between 50 and 59 years old with Graves disease.

This chain connects TRBV5-6 to TRBJ1-2; perhaps TRBD1 as D (5 bases). The CDR3 is made up of 14 amino acids. Looked up from germline, CDR1 is SGHDT and CDR2 is YYEEEE. The germline V and J ends were trimmed by 5 bases and 4 bases, with 15 bases remaining between them. The CDR3 protein is CASSGVRGVYGYTF. CDR3 nucleotide sequence: TGTGCCAGCAGTGGTGTGAGGGGTGTCTATGGCTACACCTTC. Looking up the rest from reference TRBV5-6 and TRBJ1-2 gives the full variable domain: DAGVTQSPTHLIKTRGQQVTLRCSPKSGHDTVSWYQQALGQGPQFIFQYYEEEERQRGNFPDRFSGHQFPNYSSELNVNALLLGDSALYLCASSGVRGVYGYTFGSGTRLTVV.

The chain links TRBV5-1 to TRBJ2-7; D is possibly TRBD2 (5 bases). Germline CDR1 reads SGHRS; CDR2 reads YFSETQ. This CDR3 region has 15 residues. V lost 4 bases, J lost 2 bases, and 16 bases lay in between. The CDR3 DNA follows: TGCGCCAGCAGCCCCGTGGAGCGAGGGCCCTACGAGCAGTACTTC. Translation gives CASSPVERGPYEQYF.